The rows below give T cell receptor beta chains drawn from one sample of a study of vaccination and CD4 T cells after COVID-19. TCRdb independently ran MiXCR on the PCR reads; one entry per CDR3 protein. This sample has around 10,000 distinct CDR3 sequences, with roughly 26% found just once. These receptors' targets are unknown. Material: cultured CD4+ T cells from blood. Every receptor here comes from a human donor with COVID-19. The CDR3 runs from the conserved cysteine through the conserved F or W. Each record gives: J gene, clone size, D gene, V gene, CDR3 DNA, CDR3 protein. The D gene is left open where the match is weak. The listing skips clone size in some rows; elsewhere it reads once, few, many or a size class.

J gene: TRBJ2-7
clone size: few
D gene: TRBD2
V gene: TRBV12-5
CDR3 DNA: TGTGCTAGTGGTTTGACCCCTCTACTAGCGGCGAAATACGAGCAGTACTTC
CDR3 protein: CASGLTPLLAAKYEQYF

J gene: TRBJ2-7
clone size: -
D gene: TRBD1
V gene: TRBV19
CDR3 DNA: TGTGCCAGTAGTCCGCAGGGGGCTACCAACGAGCAGTACTTC
CDR3 protein: CASSPQGATNEQYF

J gene: TRBJ1-2
clone size: few
D gene: TRBD1
V gene: TRBV7-2
CDR3 DNA: TGTGCCAGCAGCCGGCAGACAGGGACCTATGGCTACACCTTC
CDR3 protein: CASSRQTGTYGYTF

J gene: TRBJ1-3
clone size: few
D gene: TRBD1
V gene: TRBV6-1
CDR3 DNA: TGTGCCAGCACCACCCTCTCGACAGGGGAAGTAAACACCATATATTTT
CDR3 protein: CASTTLSTGEVNTIYF

J gene: TRBJ1-5
clone size: -
D gene: -
V gene: TRBV7-2
CDR3 DNA: TGTGCCAGCAGCTTTCCAGGGAATCAGCCCCAGCATTTT
CDR3 protein: CASSFPGNQPQHF

J gene: TRBJ2-3
clone size: -
D gene: -
V gene: TRBV19
CDR3 DNA: TGTGCCAGTAGTAGCCCCGGGGATGTCACAGATACGCAGTATTTT
CDR3 protein: CASSSPGDVTDTQYF

J gene: TRBJ1-6
clone size: few
D gene: -
V gene: TRBV11-3
CDR3 DNA: TGTGCCAGCAGCTTAAGTCTTCTGAGTTGGTCACCCCTCCACTTT
CDR3 protein: CASSLSLLSWSPLHF

J gene: TRBJ1-1
clone size: -
D gene: -
V gene: TRBV5-1
CDR3 DNA: TGCGCCAGCAGCCGGGACACGAACACTGAAGCTTTCTTT
CDR3 protein: CASSRDTNTEAFF

J gene: TRBJ1-2
clone size: -
D gene: -
V gene: TRBV29-1
CDR3 DNA: TGCAGCGTTGAAGCCGGTCTAGTAGCTAACTATGGCTACACCTTC
CDR3 protein: CSVEAGLVANYGYTF

J gene: TRBJ1-2
clone size: -
D gene: -
V gene: TRBV28
CDR3 DNA: TGTGCCAGCATTCAGACGGCTGAGTCTACTGGCTACACCTTC
CDR3 protein: CASIQTAESTGYTF

J gene: TRBJ2-5
clone size: few
D gene: TRBD1
V gene: TRBV24-1
CDR3 DNA: TGTGCCACCAGTGATCAGACAGGGGGCGATGAGACCCAGTACTTC
CDR3 protein: CATSDQTGGDETQYF

J gene: TRBJ2-7
clone size: -
D gene: -
V gene: TRBV18
CDR3 DNA: TGTGCCAGCTCACCACAGGGGACCGAGCAGTACTTC
CDR3 protein: CASSPQGTEQYF

J gene: TRBJ1-3
clone size: -
D gene: -
V gene: TRBV11-2
CDR3 DNA: TGTGCCAGCAGCGGGGCCCGCTCTGGAAACACCATATATTTT
CDR3 protein: CASSGARSGNTIYF

J gene: TRBJ2-3
clone size: -
D gene: -
V gene: TRBV5-1
CDR3 DNA: TGCGCCAGCAGCTTGGGCTTAGGAGGGAGCACAGATACGCAGTATTTT
CDR3 protein: CASSLGLGGSTDTQYF

J gene: TRBJ2-3
clone size: -
D gene: TRBD2
V gene: TRBV6-2/TRBV6-3
CDR3 DNA: TGTGCCAGCATTCAGGGCGGGGGGTACACAGATACGCAGTATTTT
CDR3 protein: CASIQGGGYTDTQYF

J gene: TRBJ1-5
clone size: -
D gene: TRBD1
V gene: TRBV6-1
CDR3 DNA: TGTGCCAGCCGGGGACAGGTCAATCAGCCCCAGCATTTT
CDR3 protein: CASRGQVNQPQHF

J gene: TRBJ2-7
clone size: -
D gene: -
V gene: TRBV6-2/TRBV6-3
CDR3 DNA: TGTGCCAGCAGTCGAGACGGGTACGAGCAGTACTTC
CDR3 protein: CASSRDGYEQYF

J gene: TRBJ2-1
clone size: few
D gene: -
V gene: TRBV20-1
CDR3 DNA: TGCAGCGTAGGGGGGGTTACAATCTCCTACAATGAGCAGTTCTTC
CDR3 protein: CSVGGVTISYNEQFF

J gene: TRBJ2-3
clone size: few
D gene: TRBD1
V gene: TRBV7-9
CDR3 DNA: TGTGCCAGCAGCACCCGACAGGGTGCAGATACGCAGTATTTT
CDR3 protein: CASSTRQGADTQYF

J gene: TRBJ2-2
clone size: medium-sized
D gene: -
V gene: TRBV6-1
CDR3 DNA: TGTGCCAGCAAGGCGTCAGGGGTTTACACCGGGGAGCTGTTTTTT
CDR3 protein: CASKASGVYTGELFF

J gene: TRBJ1-6
clone size: -
D gene: -
V gene: TRBV5-1
CDR3 DNA: TGCGCCAGCAGCTTGGGGGAATCACCCCTCCACTTT
CDR3 protein: CASSLGESPLHF

J gene: TRBJ2-3
clone size: few
D gene: TRBD1
V gene: TRBV7-6
CDR3 DNA: TGTGCCAGCAGCCCGAGACAGGGAATCACAGATACGCAGTATTTT
CDR3 protein: CASSPRQGITDTQYF

J gene: TRBJ2-5
clone size: few
D gene: -
V gene: TRBV19
CDR3 DNA: TGTGCCAGTAGTCGAGGCCTGGGGCAAGAGACCCAGTACTTC
CDR3 protein: CASSRGLGQETQYF

J gene: TRBJ1-1
clone size: -
D gene: -
V gene: TRBV15
CDR3 DNA: TGTGCCACCAGCAGAGTTGCGGGGGCCGACACTGAAGCTTTCTTT
CDR3 protein: CATSRVAGADTEAFF

J gene: TRBJ1-1
clone size: -
D gene: -
V gene: TRBV6-5
CDR3 DNA: TGTGCCAGCAGTTACGCCATCAGGACGAACACTGAAGCTTTCTTT
CDR3 protein: CASSYAIRTNTEAFF

J gene: TRBJ1-3
clone size: few
D gene: TRBD1
V gene: TRBV20-1
CDR3 DNA: TGCAGTGCCCCGGACAGGGCAGCAGGAAACACCATATATTTT
CDR3 protein: CSAPDRAAGNTIYF

J gene: TRBJ2-7
clone size: -
D gene: -
V gene: TRBV25-1
CDR3 DNA: TGTGCCAGCAGTGCGGCGGGGATCGCCTACGAGCAGTACTTC
CDR3 protein: CASSAAGIAYEQYF

J gene: TRBJ2-5
clone size: few
D gene: TRBD2
V gene: TRBV7-7
CDR3 DNA: TGTGCTAGCAGCTTAATTAGCGGGGGGATCGAGTACTTC
CDR3 protein: CASSLISGGIEYF

J gene: TRBJ2-4
clone size: hyperexpanded
D gene: -
V gene: TRBV10-1
CDR3 DNA: TGCGCCAGCAGTGAGTCGTGGCCCAACCTCGGGGGTAAAAACATTCAGTACTTC
CDR3 protein: CASSESWPNLGGKNIQYF

J gene: TRBJ2-7
clone size: -
D gene: -
V gene: TRBV7-9
CDR3 DNA: TGTGCCAGCACCCGGGGGACATCAAGGGCCGAGCAGTACTTC
CDR3 protein: CASTRGTSRAEQYF

J gene: TRBJ2-2
clone size: -
D gene: -
V gene: TRBV6-4
CDR3 DNA: TGTGCCAGCAGTGCCTCCCCGGGCACCGGGGAGCTGTTTTTT
CDR3 protein: CASSASPGTGELFF

J gene: TRBJ2-2
clone size: -
D gene: TRBD1
V gene: TRBV4-1
CDR3 DNA: TGCGCCAGCAGCCAAGATCAAGAGACAGGGTGGCTCTCGGGCACCGGGGAGCTGTTTTTT
CDR3 protein: CASSQDQETGWLSGTGELFF

J gene: TRBJ2-1
clone size: -
D gene: TRBD2
V gene: TRBV7-3
CDR3 DNA: TGTGCCAGCAGCCCAACCCTCGGGGGGGATAAGGACAATGAGCAGTTCTTC
CDR3 protein: CASSPTLGGDKDNEQFF

J gene: TRBJ1-1
clone size: few
D gene: TRBD1
V gene: TRBV12-3/TRBV12-4
CDR3 DNA: TGTGCCAGCAGGCCAATAGGCGGGACAGGGGCCACTGAAGCTTTCTTT
CDR3 protein: CASRPIGGTGATEAFF

J gene: TRBJ1-2
clone size: medium-sized
D gene: -
V gene: TRBV20-1
CDR3 DNA: TGCAGTGCTAGACCGGACATCCACGGCTACACCTTC
CDR3 protein: CSARPDIHGYTF

J gene: TRBJ2-7
clone size: -
D gene: -
V gene: TRBV30
CDR3 DNA: TGTGCCTGGAGTCCCGGTTTGGGCGAGCAGTACTTC
CDR3 protein: CAWSPGLGEQYF